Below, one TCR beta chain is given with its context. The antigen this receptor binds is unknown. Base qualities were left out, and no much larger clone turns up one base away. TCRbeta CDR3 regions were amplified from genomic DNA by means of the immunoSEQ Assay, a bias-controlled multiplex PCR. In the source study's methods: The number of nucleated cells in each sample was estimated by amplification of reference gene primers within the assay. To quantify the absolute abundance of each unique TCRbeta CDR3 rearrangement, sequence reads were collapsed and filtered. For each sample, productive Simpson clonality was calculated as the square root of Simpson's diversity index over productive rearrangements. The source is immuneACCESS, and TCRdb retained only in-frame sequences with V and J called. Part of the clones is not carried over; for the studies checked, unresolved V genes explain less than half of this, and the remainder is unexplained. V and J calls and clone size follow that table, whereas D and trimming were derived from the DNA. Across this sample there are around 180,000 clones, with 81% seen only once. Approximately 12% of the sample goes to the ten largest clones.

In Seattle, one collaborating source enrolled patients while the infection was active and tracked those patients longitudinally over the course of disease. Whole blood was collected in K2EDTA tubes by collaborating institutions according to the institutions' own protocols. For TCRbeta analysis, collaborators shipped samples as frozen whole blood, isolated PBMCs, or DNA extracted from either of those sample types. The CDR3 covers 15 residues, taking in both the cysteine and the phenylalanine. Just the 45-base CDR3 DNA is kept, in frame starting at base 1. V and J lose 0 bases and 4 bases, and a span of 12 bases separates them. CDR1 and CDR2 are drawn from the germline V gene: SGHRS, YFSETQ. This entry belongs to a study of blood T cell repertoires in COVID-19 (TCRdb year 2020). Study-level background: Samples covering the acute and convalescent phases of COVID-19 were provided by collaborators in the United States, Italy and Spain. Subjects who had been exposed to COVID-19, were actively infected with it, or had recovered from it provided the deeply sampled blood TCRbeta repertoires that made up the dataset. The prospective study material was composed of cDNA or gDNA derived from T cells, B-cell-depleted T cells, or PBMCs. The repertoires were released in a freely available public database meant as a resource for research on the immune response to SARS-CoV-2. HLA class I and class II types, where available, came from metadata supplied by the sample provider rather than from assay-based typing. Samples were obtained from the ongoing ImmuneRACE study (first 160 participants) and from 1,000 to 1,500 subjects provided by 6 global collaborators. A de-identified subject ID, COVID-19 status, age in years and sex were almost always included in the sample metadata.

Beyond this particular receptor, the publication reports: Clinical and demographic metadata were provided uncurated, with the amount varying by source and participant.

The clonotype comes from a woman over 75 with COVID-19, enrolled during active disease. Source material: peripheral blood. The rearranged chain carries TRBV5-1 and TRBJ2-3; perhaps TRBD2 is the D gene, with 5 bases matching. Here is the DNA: TGCGCCAGCAGCTTGGGTTCGGGGTGGTCAGATACGCAGTATTTT. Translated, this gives CASSLGSGWSDTQYF.